These 14 T cell receptor beta chains share one sample of origin, sequenced in a study of T cell responses to AZD1222 COVID-19 vaccine. The method was immunoSEQ multiplex PCR; TCRdb's version includes in-frame clones alone and lacks a portion of them. This sample has about 150,000 clones, with under 95% found just once. The starting material was peripheral blood, obtained on day 0 of AZD1222 vaccination. Every receptor here comes from an adult in good health.

V gene TRBV30 combines with J gene TRBJ1-1; a weak D match, TRBD1 (6 bases). Germline V CDR1 and CDR2: GTSNPN, SVGIG (reference sequence). This CDR3 spans 12 amino acids. Trimming took 5 bases from V and 1 from J, leaving 8 bases between them. CDR3 region: CAWGQTNTEAFF. As DNA, the CDR3 is TGTGCCTGGGGACAGACGAACACTGAAGCTTTCTTT.

This clone was detected only once. The rearrangement links TRBV2 to TRBJ2-7; D not resolved. The CDR3 contains 13 residues. The V end was cut by 8 bases, the J end by 2 bases, with 13 bases between. Germline V lookup: CDR1 SNHLY, CDR2 FYNNEI. CDR3 in DNA: TGTGCCAGCGGGTCGGACGGAACCTACGAGCAGTACTTC. Translated, it gives CASGSDGTYEQYF.

The chain joins TRBV6-2 or TRBV6-3 to TRBJ2-3; D call uncertain. CDR3 size: 14 residues. The germline V and J ends were trimmed by 0 bases and 8 bases, with 12 bases remaining between them. CDR1 and CDR2 from the germline V gene are MNHEY and SVGEGT. The CDR3: CASSYSALGVTQYF. The CDR3, as DNA: TGTGCCAGCAGTTACTCTGCCCTTGGGGTTACGCAGTATTTT.

This chain joins TRBV7-3 and TRBJ2-5, with D tentatively TRBD2 (6 bases). V lost 3 bases and J lost 5, with 16 bases in between. Germline V gives CDR1 SGHTA, CDR2 FQGTGA. The CDR3 runs 15 residues. The DNA for the CDR3 is TGTGCCAGCAGCTTGGTCGCTAGCGCATACGAGACCCAGTACTTC. Amino acids: CASSLVASAYETQYF.

The rearrangement joins TRBV9 to TRBJ2-2; 9 bases match TRBD1. The trim removed 5 bases at V and 6 bases at J, leaving 8 bases unmatched. Germline V gene lookup returns CDR1 SGDLS and CDR2 YYNGEE. The length of the CDR3 is 15 residues. For the CDR3, the DNA is TGTGCCAGCAGGGGGGGACAGGGTGAGGCCGGGGAGCTGTTTTTT. It translates to CASRGGQGEAGELFF.

The genes are TRBV4-1 and TRBJ1-2; tentative D call: TRBD1 (5 bases). Trimming stripped 3 bases from V and 4 bases from J, with 12 bases between. The CDR3 sequence is 14 residues long. The germline V gene has CDR1 MGHRA and CDR2 YSYEKL. The CDR3 bases are TGCGCCAGCAGCCAGAGAGCGGGACTCTATGGCTACACCTTC. Residues: CASSQRAGLYGYTF.

This chain connects TRBV28 to TRBJ1-2, with D possibly TRBD1 on 5 matching bases. The CDR3 has 12 residues. CDR1 is MDHEN, CDR2 SYDVKM, per germline. The V gene lost 2 bases and the J gene lost 8 bases, with 9 bases spanning the gap. The CDR3 nucleotides are TGTGCCAGCAGTTTAGGGGGACGAGGCTACACCTTC. Protein product: CASSLGGRGYTF.

The V and J genes are TRBV7-2 and TRBJ1-2, with 7 bases that match TRBD1. This CDR3 is built from 15 residues. Germline loops: CDR1 SGHTA, CDR2 FQGNSA. The ends lost 0 bases at V and 4 bases at J; junction bases unmatched: 5. The CDR3 loop reads CASSLAFDRAYGYTF. DNA of the CDR3: TGTGCCAGCAGCTTAGCTTTTGACAGGGCCTATGGCTACACCTTC. Full variable domain (remainder filled in from reference TRBV7-2 and TRBJ1-2): GAGVSQSPSNKVTEKGKDVELRCDPISGHTALYWYRQSLGQGLEFLIYFQGNSAPDKSGLPSDRFSAERTGGSVSTLTIQRTQQEDSAVYLCASSLAFDRAYGYTFGSGTRLTVV.

This clone was counted a single time. This rearrangement joins TRBV28 to TRBJ2-1, with TRBD2 matching 10 bases. Germline V gene data show CDR1 as MDHEN and CDR2 as SYDVKM. This CDR3 has 17 amino acids. V lost 5 bases and J lost 10; bases outside the gene matches: 17. CDR3 protein: CASSPLSFSGRAGEQFF. The CDR3 DNA reads as TGTGCCAGCAGTCCGCTTTCCTTCAGCGGGAGGGCCGGGGAGCAGTTCTTC.

The table lists this clone with a few counts. J is TRBJ1-3 and V is TRBV13; TRBD1 is a possible D gene (5 bases). The CDR3 runs to 15 residues. The V end lost 0 bases, the J end lost 8 bases, and 14 bases lay between the germline ends. CDR1 and CDR2 from the germline V gene are PRHDT and FYEKMQ (reference sequence). The CDR3 loop is CASSLGVREEDTIYF. DNA for the CDR3: TGTGCCAGCAGCTTAGGTGTCAGGGAGGAAGACACCATATATTTT. The full variable domain, its missing parts supplied by reference TRBV13 and TRBJ1-3, is AAGVIQSPRHLIKEKRETATLKCYPIPRHDTVYWYQQGPGQDPQFLISFYEKMQSDKGSIPDRFSAQQFSDYHSELNMSSLELGDSALYFCASSLGVREEDTIYFGEGSWLTVV.

The chain links TRBV28 to TRBJ1-1, with D unresolved. V dropped 8 bases and J dropped 1 base, with 11 bases sitting between them. There are 13 residues in the CDR3. CDR1 and CDR2 (germline): MDHEN, SYDVKM. The CDR3 DNA reads as TGTGCCAGCGCTACTCCAGGGAACACTGAAGCTTTCTTT. Translated, it gives CASATPGNTEAFF. The whole variable domain, remainder taken from reference TRBV28 and TRBJ1-1, is DVKVTQSSRYLVKRTGEKVFLECVQDMDHENMFWYRQDPGLGLRLIYFSYDVKMKEKGDIPEGYSVSREKKERFSLILESASTNQTSMYLCASATPGNTEAFFGQGTRLTVV.

This chain uses TRBV5-4 with TRBJ2-3; TRBD1 matches 8 bases. There are 14 residues in the CDR3. CDR1 is SGHNT and CDR2 is YYREEE in the germline V gene (reference sequence). J was trimmed by 6 bases and V by 1 base; bases with no gene match: 4. The CDR3 DNA reads TGTGCCAGCAGCTTGATGACAGGGGCTGATACGCAGTATTTT. Its protein is CASSLMTGADTQYF. The whole variable domain, filled in from reference TRBV5-4 and TRBJ2-3, reads ETGVTQSPTHLIKTRGQQVTLRCSSQSGHNTVSWYQQALGQGPQFIFQYYREEENGRGNFPPRFSGLQFPNYSSELNVNALELDDSALYLCASSLMTGADTQYFGPGTRLTVL.

The rearrangement joins TRBV10-3 to TRBJ1-2; TRBD1 matches 8 bases. Germline V CDR1 and CDR2: ENHRY, SYGVKD. The CDR3 is 15 amino acids. With V trimmed by 4 bases and J by 5 bases, 9 bases remained unmatched. CDR3 nucleotides: TGTGCCATCAGTGGGGGACCGCAGGGGGCTTATGGCTACACCTTC. Its translation is CAISGGPQGAYGYTF.

This chain links TRBV7-9 with TRBJ1-1, with D unresolved. V lost 2 bases and J 7 bases, leaving 8 bases between the germline ends. The germline CDR1 and CDR2 sequences are SEHNR and FQNEAQ (reference sequence). The length of the CDR3 is 12 residues. For the CDR3, the DNA is TGTGCCAGCAGCTTATCTGGAGGTGAAGCTTTCTTT. Protein product: CASSLSGGEAFF.